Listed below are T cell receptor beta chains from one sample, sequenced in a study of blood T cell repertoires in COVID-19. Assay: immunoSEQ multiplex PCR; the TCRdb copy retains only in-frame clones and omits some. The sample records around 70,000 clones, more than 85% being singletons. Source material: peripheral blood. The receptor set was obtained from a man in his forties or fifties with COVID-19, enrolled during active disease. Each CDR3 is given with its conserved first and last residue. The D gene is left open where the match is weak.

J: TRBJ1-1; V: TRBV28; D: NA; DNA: TGTGCCAGCAGCTCGGGGACACAGACTGAAGCTTTCTTT; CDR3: CASSSGTQTEAFF
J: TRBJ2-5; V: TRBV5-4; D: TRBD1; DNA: TGTGCCAGCAGCCGACAGGGGGAAGAGACCCAGTACTTC; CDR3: CASSRQGEETQYF
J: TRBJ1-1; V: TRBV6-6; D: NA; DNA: TGTGCCAGCAAGGGGGTGGGGTGGAACACTGAAGCTTTCTTT; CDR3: CASKGVGWNTEAFF
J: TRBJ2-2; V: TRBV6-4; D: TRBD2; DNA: TGTGCCAGCAGCCCGACTAGCGGGAGCACCGGGGAGCTGTTTTTT; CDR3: CASSPTSGSTGELFF
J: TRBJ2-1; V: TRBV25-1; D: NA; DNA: TGTGCCAGCAGTGGACCGCCGGGAACGCAGTTCTTC; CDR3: CASSGPPGTQFF
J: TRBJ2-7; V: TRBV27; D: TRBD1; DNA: TGTGCCAGCAGTTTATCGTTGGGACAGAGCTACGAGCAGTACTTC; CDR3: CASSLSLGQSYEQYF
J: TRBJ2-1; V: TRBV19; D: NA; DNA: TGTGCCAGTAGTGTGACTAGTAGGGTTAATGAGCAGTTCTTC; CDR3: CASSVTSRVNEQFF
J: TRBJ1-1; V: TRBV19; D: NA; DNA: TGTGCCAGTATCTCGCCTGCGCGGCGGGGCACTGAAGCTTTCTTT; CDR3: CASISPARRGTEAFF
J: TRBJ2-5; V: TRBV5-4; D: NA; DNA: TGTGCCAGCAGCTTGCGTGGGGGGGAGACCCAGTACTTC; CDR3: CASSLRGGETQYF
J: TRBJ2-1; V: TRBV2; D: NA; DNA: TGTGCCAGCAGTGATGCGAGCAGGGAGCAGTTCTTC; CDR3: CASSDASREQFF